The 18 T cell receptor beta chains in this list originate from one sample, sequenced in a study of regulatory T cells in long-lasting Graves disease. Time point reported: newly diagnosed GD, antithyroid drugs for less than 3 months. PBMC RNA was the source of the TCR library. Researchers made TCR beta libraries by using iRepertoire HTBI primers and running Arm-PCR on CDR3 regions. TCRdb re-called the multiplex PCR reads through MiXCR, storing one row per CDR3 protein. Among 350,000 to 550,000 distinct CDR3 sequences listed, 14% to 15% were seen once. The same specimen was also included in a second study, on T cells in Graves' hyperthyroidism and ophthalmopathy.

Here the sequenced sample was peripheral blood mononuclear cells (PBMCs), taken at new diagnosis, from a patient treated with antithyroid drugs. These receptors all come from a woman in her twenties or thirties with Graves disease.

At least ten counts were recorded for this clonotype. V usage is TRBV6-5 and J usage is TRBJ2-1; TRBD2 agrees at 7 bases. The CDR3 extends over 15 amino acids. V shed 0 bases, J shed 5 bases, and the junction held 4 bases outside the gene matches. In germline, CDR1 is MNHEY, CDR2 SVGAGI. The CDR3 loop is CASSYSLLADNEQFF. In nucleotides, the CDR3 is TGTGCCAGCAGTTACTCGCTCCTAGCGGACAATGAGCAGTTCTTC.

This clonotype was counted ten times or more. V usage is TRBV13 and J usage is TRBJ2-5, with 12 positions matching TRBD1. Germline lookup yields CDR1 PRHDT and CDR2 FYEKMQ (reference sequence). The CDR3 is 14 residues long. Trimming cost V 7 bases and J 3 bases; bases outside gene matches: 3. The DNA of the CDR3 is TGTGCCAGCATGGGACAGGGGGCGGAAGAGACCCAGTACTTC. Translation gives CASMGQGAEETQYF. Combining the CDR3 with reference TRBV13 and TRBJ2-5 gives the whole variable domain AAGVIQSPRHLIKEKRETATLKCYPIPRHDTVYWYQQGPGQDPQFLISFYEKMQSDKGSIPDRFSAQQFSDYHSELNMSSLELGDSALYFCASMGQGAEETQYFGPGTRLLVL.

The chain carries TRBV14 and TRBJ2-1, with 12 bases fitting TRBD2. From germline, CDR1 is SGHDN and CDR2 FVKESK. The CDR3 has 19 residues. Trimming took 1 base from V and 4 from J; bases not matched to a gene: 11. DNA for the CDR3: TGTGCCAGCAGCCAAGCGAGGGTGACTAGCGGGAGAATATACAATGAGCAGTTCTTC. The encoded protein is CASSQARVTSGRIYNEQFF.

A few counts support this clonotype. A much larger clone differs from this one at a single base, so this may be a read error. The chain is built from TRBV12-3 or TRBV12-4 and TRBJ2-1; a possible D gene is TRBD2 (6 bases). The CDR3 has 15 amino acids. The CDR3 coding sequence is TGTGCCAGCAGTTTAGGGGAGGTCTCCTACGATGAGCAGTTCTTC. It specifies CASSLGEVSYDEQFF.

This clonotype was seen repeatedly, ten times or more. This rearrangement joins TRBV11-2 to TRBJ1-5; D might be TRBD1 (5 bases). This CDR3 comprises 13 residues. The germline CDR1 and CDR2 sequences are SGHAT and FQNNGV. The ends were cut back, 6 bases at V and 6 bases at J, with 12 bases in the middle. DNA of the CDR3: TGTGCCAGCAGTGAAGGGGCGGGTCAGCCCCAGCATTTT. Translating gives CASSEGAGQPQHF.

In regard to this clonotype: This could be a read error, since a much larger clone is one nucleotide away. Lacking the conserved final phenylalanine or tryptophan, this CDR3 likely reflects a read error. The V gene is TRBV11-2, the J gene TRBJ2-5; the D is unclear. V lost 2 bases and J 1 base, leaving 8 bases between the germline ends. Germline assignment: CDR1 SGHAT and CDR2 FQNNGV. This CDR3 is built from 14 residues. CDR3 loop: CASSLRPSQETQYS. In DNA, the CDR3 is TGTGCCAGCAGCTTAAGACCCTCCCAAGAGACCCAGTACTCC.

This clonotype was observed a handful of times. V usage is TRBV27 and J usage is TRBJ2-4, with D perhaps matching TRBD2 (5 bases). The germline gives CDR1 MNHEY, CDR2 SMNVEV (reference sequence). V shed 5 bases and J shed 7 bases, with 21 bases lying between them. The CDR3 sequence is 16 residues long. CDR3 sequence: CASSPAVPARRNIQYF. CDR3 nucleotide sequence: TGTGCCAGCAGTCCGGCGGTCCCGGCCAGGAGGAACATTCAGTACTTC.

This clonotype was detected a few times. Being one base from a much bigger clone, this may be a read error. CDR3 nucleotide sequence: TGTGCCAGCAGTTCCCTTGGACTCTCCTGCGAGCAGTACTTC. As protein: CASSSLGLSCEQYF. The rearrangement uses TRBV28 and TRBJ2-7; possible D gene TRBD2, 5 bases. In germline, CDR1 is MDHEN, CDR2 SYDVKM. The CDR3 has 14 residues.

The chain uses TRBV12-5 and TRBJ1-5; D is perhaps TRBD1 (5 bases). V gave up 6 bases and J gave up 0 bases, with 15 bases separating them. The CDR3 contains 16 residues. Germline V gene data show CDR1 as LGHNT and CDR2 as FRNRAP. In nucleotides, the CDR3 is TGTGCTAGTGGACCTCGGGACTCAGATAGCAATCAGCCCCAGCATTTT. It is translated as CASGPRDSDSNQPQHF.

This clonotype was counted between two and nine times. The chain joins TRBV5-6 to TRBJ2-7; a weak D match, TRBD2 (5 bases). V was clipped by 2 bases and J by 4 bases, with 13 bases between them. Germline V gene data show CDR1 as SGHDT and CDR2 as YYEEEE. The CDR3 has 14 amino acids. The CDR3 DNA is TGTGCCAGCAGCTTTCTCTGGGAGAAATACGAGCAGTACTTC. As protein: CASSFLWEKYEQYF.

This clonotype was seen only once. This chain links TRBV13 with TRBJ1-6, with TRBD1 matching 9 bases. This CDR3 has 17 residues. CDR1 is PRHDT, CDR2 FYEKMQ, per germline (reference sequence). J gave up 4 bases and V 4 bases, and 8 bases lay outside the gene matches. As DNA, the CDR3 is TGTGCCAGCAGCTCCACAGGGGGCTCCCTATATAATTCACCCCTCCACTTT. Its protein is CASSSTGGSLYNSPLHF.

This clonotype was seen a few times. The V gene is TRBV30, the J gene TRBJ2-7; 9 bases fit TRBD1. Trimming at V came to 3 bases and at J to 2 bases, leaving 5 bases not matched to a gene. CDR1 and CDR2 (germline): GTSNPN, SVGIG (reference sequence). The CDR3 is 14 residues long. Here the CDR3 reads CAWSKTGGTYEQYF. The CDR3 coding sequence is TGTGCCTGGAGCAAGACAGGGGGAACCTACGAGCAGTACTTC.

This clonotype came up a few times. The DNA of the CDR3 is TGCGCCAGCAGCTTCGGTGGGAGGGATACCGGGGAGCTGTTTTTT. It encodes CASSFGGRDTGELFF. The chain recombines TRBV5-1 with TRBJ2-2; TRBD2 aligns across 7 bases. The CDR3 contains 15 residues. Germline V lookup: CDR1 SGHRS, CDR2 YFSETQ. The V and J ends lost 2 bases and 5 bases, in that order; junction bases with no gene match: 6.

This clonotype was detected ten times or more. V and J are TRBV3-1 and TRBJ2-1; TRBD2 agrees at 8 bases. Germline CDR1 and CDR2: LGHDT and YNNKEL (reference sequence). The CDR3 spans 13 residues. With V trimmed by 8 bases and J by 5 bases, 5 bases remained unmatched. The DNA of the CDR3 is TGTGCCAGCCCCGGACTAGCCGACAATGAGCAGTTCTTC. It codes for CASPGLADNEQFF.

Many counts were recorded for this clonotype. This chain joins TRBV2 and TRBJ2-7; 8 nucleotides line up with TRBD2. The J segment lost 6 bases and the V segment lost 6 bases, leaving 10 bases of the junction unmatched. Germline lookup yields CDR1 SNHLY and CDR2 FYNNEI. The CDR3 has 14 amino acids. The CDR3, as DNA: TGTGCCAGCAGCGGGGGGGGGGCCCTGGGCGAGCAGTACTTC. It is translated as CASSGGGALGEQYF.

This clonotype was counted many times. V is TRBV27 and J is TRBJ2-7; 7 bases are a match to TRBD2. Germline trimming cut 2 bases from V and 9 bases from J; bases unmatched to any gene: 10. The germline V gene has CDR1 MNHEY and CDR2 SMNVEV (reference sequence). CDR3 length: 14 residues. In DNA, the CDR3 is TGTGCCAGCAGTTTAGGGAGCGGGAAGGTGGGGCAGTACTTC. This translates into CASSLGSGKVGQYF.

The V call is TRBV5-1, the J call TRBJ2-7; D possibly corresponds to TRBD1 (6 bases). V dropped 4 bases and J dropped 1 base, with 15 bases sitting between them. This CDR3 is 15 amino acids long. Germline V gene sequence: CDR1 SGHRS, CDR2 YFSETQ. The CDR3 nucleotides read TGCGCCAGCAGCCAGGGGAACGTGAGGTCCTACGAGCAGTACTTC. Its translation is CASSQGNVRSYEQYF.

This clonotype was counted at least ten times. The chain has TRBV2 and TRBJ2-5; D unresolved. V was trimmed by 7 bases and J by 3 bases, leaving 12 bases between them. The CDR3 is 13 amino acids. The germline V gene has CDR1 SNHLY and CDR2 FYNNEI. CDR3 coding DNA: TGTGCCAGCACTTCGGTCAGGAAAGAGACCCAGTACTTC. This translates into CASTSVRKETQYF. Full variable domain (rest looked up from reference TRBV2 and TRBJ2-5): EPEVTQTPSHQVTQMGQEVILRCVPISNHLYFYWYRQILGQKVEFLVSFYNNEISEKSEIFDDQFSVERPDGSNFTLKIRSTKLEDSAMYFCASTSVRKETQYFGPGTRLLVL.